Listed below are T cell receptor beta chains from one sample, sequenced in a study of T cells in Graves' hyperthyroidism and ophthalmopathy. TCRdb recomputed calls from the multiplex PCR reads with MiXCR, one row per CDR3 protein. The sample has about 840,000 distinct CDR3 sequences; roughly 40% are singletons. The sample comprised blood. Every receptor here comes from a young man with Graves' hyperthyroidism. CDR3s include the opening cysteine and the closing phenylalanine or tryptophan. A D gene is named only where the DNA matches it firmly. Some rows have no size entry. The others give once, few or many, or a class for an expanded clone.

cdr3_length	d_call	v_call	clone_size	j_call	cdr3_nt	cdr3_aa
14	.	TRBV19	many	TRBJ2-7	TGTGCCAGTAGTATCGGAGGGGCGGCCTACGAGCAGTACTTC	CASSIGGAAYEQYF
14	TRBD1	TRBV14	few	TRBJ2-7	TGTGCCAGCAGCCTGACCGGGACAGCCAGCGAGCAGTACTTC	CASSLTGTASEQYF
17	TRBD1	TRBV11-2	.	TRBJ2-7	TGTGCCAGCAGTCCCCCCTGGACAGGCGGAAGCTCCTACGAGCAGTACTTC	CASSPPWTGGSSYEQYF
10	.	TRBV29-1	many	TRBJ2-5	TGCAGCGTTGATAGAGAGACCCAGTACTTC	CSVDRETQYF
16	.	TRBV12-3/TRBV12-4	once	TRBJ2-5	TGTGCCAGCAGTTTATCTTACAAGACAGCTCAAGAGACCCAGTACTTC	CASSLSYKTAQETQYF
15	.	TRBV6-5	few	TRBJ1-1	TGTGCCAGCACCAGTTCAGGACACATGAACACTGAAGCTTTCTTT	CASTSSGHMNTEAFF
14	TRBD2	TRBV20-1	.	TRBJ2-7	TGCAGTGCTAGCGGGAGGGGAAGCTCCTACGAGCAGTACTTC	CSASGRGSSYEQYF
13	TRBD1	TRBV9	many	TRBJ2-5	TGTGCCAGCAGCGTCGGGACAGGGGGGACCCAGTACTTC	CASSVGTGGTQYF
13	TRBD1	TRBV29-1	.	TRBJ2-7	TGCAGCGTTGGCCCGGGACAGGGAGACGAGCAGTACTTC	CSVGPGQGDEQYF
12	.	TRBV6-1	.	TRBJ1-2	TGTGCCAGCCTGAGAATCTTCAATGGCTACACCTTC	CASLRIFNGYTF
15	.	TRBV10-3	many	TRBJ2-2	TGTGCCATCAGTGAACTCGGGCCCGCGACCGGGGAGCTGTTTTTT	CAISELGPATGELFF
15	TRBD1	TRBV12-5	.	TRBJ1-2	TGTGCTAGTGGTTTGGAACAGGGGGCGAACTATGGCTACACCTTC	CASGLEQGANYGYTF
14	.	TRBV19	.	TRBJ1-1	TGTGCCAGTAGTGTCGGACTCCGGGGGACTGAAGCTTTCTTT	CASSVGLRGTEAFF
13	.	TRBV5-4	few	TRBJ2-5	TGTGCCAGCAGCCGCGAGGATGGGGAGACCCAGTACTTC	CASSREDGETQYF
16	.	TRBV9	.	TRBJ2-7	TGTGCCAGCAGCGTAGAAGGCGGGACAGAGCCGTTAGGGCAGTACTTC	CASSVEGGTEPLGQYF
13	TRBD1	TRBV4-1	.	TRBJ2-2	TGTGCCAGCAGCACAGGGGCGGGCGGGGAGCTGTTTTTT	CASSTGAGGELFF
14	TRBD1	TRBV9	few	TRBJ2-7	TGTGCCAGCAGCGCCCGGACAGGTTCTTACGAGCAGTACTTC	CASSARTGSYEQYF
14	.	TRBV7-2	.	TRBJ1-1	TGTGCCAGCAGGTCCGAGGGGACGAACACTGAAGCCTTCTTT	CASRSEGTNTEAFF
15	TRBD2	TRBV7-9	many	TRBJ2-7	TGTGCCAGCAGCATCGTAGCGGGAGGGCCCTACGAGCAGTACTTC	CASSIVAGGPYEQYF
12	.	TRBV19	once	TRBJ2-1	TGTGCCAGTAGGACGGGGCTCGATGAGCAGTTCTTC	CASRTGLDEQFF
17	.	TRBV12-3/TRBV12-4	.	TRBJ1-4	TGTGCCAGCAGTTACTTGGAGCTTCCGGGCTCTAATGAAAAACTGTTTTTT	CASSYLELPGSNEKLFF